A selection of T cell receptor beta chains follows, all from one sample in a study of read filtering for tumor transcriptome and immune sequencing. TCRdb called the reads again in MiXCR, with one record for every CDR3 protein. The data show around 40,000 distinct CDR3 sequences, with over 9.5% seen just once and about 38% held by the top ten. Sample: a population of CD138-negative cells sorted from bone marrow. The receptors derive from a donor aged 40 or over with multiple myeloma. Both conserved end residues are part of each CDR3. D genes are given only for firm matches. Clone size is stated in some rows and not others, as once, few, many or a class when expanded.

d_call: -; j_call: TRBJ1-1; clone_size: many; v_call: TRBV6-2/TRBV6-3; cdr3_nt: TGTGCCAGCAGCTCCCAGGGATACACTGAAGCTTTCTTT; cdr3_aa: CASSSQGYTEAFF
d_call: -; j_call: TRBJ2-1; clone_size: many; v_call: TRBV10-2; cdr3_nt: TGCGCCAGCAGTGAGTCACCCGGTTCCCTTATATACAATGAGCAGTTCTTC; cdr3_aa: CASSESPGSLIYNEQFF
d_call: TRBD1; j_call: TRBJ2-3; clone_size: many; v_call: TRBV20-1; cdr3_nt: TGCAGTGCCCGAAAACCCGGGGACAGGGTTTACCCAGAGGGGCAGTATTTT; cdr3_aa: CSARKPGDRVYPEGQYF
d_call: -; j_call: TRBJ2-7; clone_size: many; v_call: TRBV7-9; cdr3_nt: TGTGCCAGCAGCTTCTCCGGAGCTAGCAGCTACGAGCAGTACTTC; cdr3_aa: CASSFSGASSYEQYF
d_call: TRBD2; j_call: TRBJ2-7; clone_size: many; v_call: TRBV20-1; cdr3_nt: TGCAGTGCTGCGGGACTAGCCGACGAGCAGTACTTC; cdr3_aa: CSAAGLADEQYF
d_call: -; j_call: TRBJ2-1; clone_size: many; v_call: TRBV7-9; cdr3_nt: TGTGCCAGCAGCTCTGGACAGTACAATGAGCAGTTCTTC; cdr3_aa: CASSSGQYNEQFF
d_call: -; j_call: TRBJ1-4; clone_size: few; v_call: TRBV7-8; cdr3_nt: TGTGCCAGCAGCCGAAACGACAATAATGAAAAACTGTTTTTT; cdr3_aa: CASSRNDNNEKLFF
d_call: TRBD2; j_call: TRBJ2-2; clone_size: many; v_call: TRBV11-3; cdr3_nt: TGTGCCAGCAGCCTTAGCGGGGTTAGCACCGGGGAGCTGTTTTTT; cdr3_aa: CASSLSGVSTGELFF
d_call: -; j_call: TRBJ1-5; clone_size: many; v_call: TRBV20-1; cdr3_nt: TGCAGTGCTAGAGAGACGGATCAGCCCCAGCATTTT; cdr3_aa: CSARETDQPQHF
d_call: -; j_call: TRBJ1-3; clone_size: many; v_call: TRBV18; cdr3_nt: TGTGCCAGCTCACCTGAGGGGACCTCTGGAAACACCATATATTTT; cdr3_aa: CASSPEGTSGNTIYF
d_call: -; j_call: TRBJ2-3; clone_size: many; v_call: TRBV2; cdr3_nt: TGTGCCAGCAGCCCCCGACAGAGCACAGATACGCAGTATTTT; cdr3_aa: CASSPRQSTDTQYF
d_call: -; j_call: TRBJ1-2; clone_size: many; v_call: TRBV14; cdr3_nt: TGTGCCAGCAGCAAGTTCAGGGGACCCCTTGATGGCTACACCTTC; cdr3_aa: CASSKFRGPLDGYTF
d_call: -; j_call: TRBJ2-3; clone_size: many; v_call: TRBV7-2; cdr3_nt: TGTGCCAGCAGCTTAGGCGGGGTTCGCACAGATACGCAGTATTTT; cdr3_aa: CASSLGGVRTDTQYF
d_call: -; j_call: TRBJ2-5; clone_size: many; v_call: TRBV28; cdr3_nt: TGTGCCAGCAGTTCACCCAGCGCAACAGCGCCCGTGGGGGAGACCCAGTACTTC; cdr3_aa: CASSSPSATAPVGETQYF
d_call: -; j_call: TRBJ2-1; clone_size: many; v_call: TRBV20-1; cdr3_nt: TGCAGTGCTGAGAGGGGCCTATCCTACAATGAGCAGTTCTTC; cdr3_aa: CSAERGLSYNEQFF
d_call: TRBD1; j_call: TRBJ1-3; clone_size: many; v_call: TRBV20-1; cdr3_nt: TGCAGTGCCGCAGGGGGGATAACCTCTGGAAACACCATATATTTT; cdr3_aa: CSAAGGITSGNTIYF
d_call: -; j_call: TRBJ1-1; clone_size: many; v_call: TRBV19; cdr3_nt: TGTGCCAGTAGAGAAACACGGGGGGGCTTTTCGGGGACTGAAGCTTTCTTT; cdr3_aa: CASRETRGGFSGTEAFF
d_call: TRBD2; j_call: TRBJ2-3; clone_size: few; v_call: TRBV28; cdr3_nt: TGTGCCAGCAGTTTCAGCGGGGGGGTGACAGATACGCAGTATTTT; cdr3_aa: CASSFSGGVTDTQYF
d_call: -; j_call: TRBJ1-2; clone_size: few; v_call: TRBV27; cdr3_nt: TGTGACACGCGGAGTCCCTATGGCTACACCTTC; cdr3_aa: CDTRSPYGYTF
d_call: TRBD2; j_call: TRBJ2-1; clone_size: many; v_call: TRBV5-1; cdr3_nt: TGCGCCAGCAGCCCCGGGACAACCGGGACTAGGTCCTACAATGAGCAGTTCTTC; cdr3_aa: CASSPGTTGTRSYNEQFF
d_call: TRBD2; j_call: TRBJ2-7; clone_size: many; v_call: TRBV10-1; cdr3_nt: TGCGCCCGCCGGGACTACTCCTACGAGCAGTACTTC; cdr3_aa: CARRDYSYEQYF
d_call: -; j_call: TRBJ2-2; clone_size: many; v_call: TRBV24-1; cdr3_nt: TGTGCCACCAGTGATTGGGGTACGCAGAACACCGGGGAGCTGTTTTTT; cdr3_aa: CATSDWGTQNTGELFF
d_call: -; j_call: TRBJ1-5; clone_size: many; v_call: TRBV20-1; cdr3_nt: TGCAGTGCTAGAAGAGAGGGGCAGAATCAGCCCCAGCATTTT; cdr3_aa: CSARREGQNQPQHF
d_call: -; j_call: TRBJ2-4; clone_size: many; v_call: TRBV15; cdr3_nt: TGTGCCACCAACACTGGGTATGAGCCAAGGAACATTCAGTACTTC; cdr3_aa: CATNTGYEPRNIQYF
d_call: -; j_call: TRBJ1-2; clone_size: few; v_call: TRBV18; cdr3_nt: TGTGCCAGCACACCTGGGACACTTAACTATGGCTACACCTTC; cdr3_aa: CASTPGTLNYGYTF
d_call: TRBD2; j_call: TRBJ2-1; clone_size: few; v_call: TRBV9; cdr3_nt: TGTGCCAGCAGCGTAGGTAGCGGGGGGTCGATCGATGAGCAGTTCTTC; cdr3_aa: CASSVGSGGSIDEQFF
d_call: -; j_call: TRBJ2-5; clone_size: many; v_call: TRBV5-1; cdr3_nt: TGCGCCAGCAGCAACACCGGGACGCCGCAAGAGACCCAGTACTTC; cdr3_aa: CASSNTGTPQETQYF
d_call: -; j_call: TRBJ1-1; clone_size: many; v_call: TRBV15; cdr3_nt: TGTGCCACCAGCAGGGACTATGTGTATGGCAACACTGAAGCTTTCTTT; cdr3_aa: CATSRDYVYGNTEAFF
d_call: -; j_call: TRBJ1-6; clone_size: -; v_call: TRBV11-1; cdr3_nt: TGTGCCAGCAGCCTTAACAGCTATAATTCACCCCTCCACTTT; cdr3_aa: CASSLNSYNSPLHF
d_call: -; j_call: TRBJ1-4; clone_size: -; v_call: TRBV7-8; cdr3_nt: TGTGCCAGCAGCTCCTGGGGGGTAGAAAAACTGTTTTTT; cdr3_aa: CASSSWGVEKLFF
d_call: TRBD1; j_call: TRBJ2-5; clone_size: -; v_call: TRBV20-1; cdr3_nt: TGCAGTGCTATCCGGGACAGGGTGGGAGAGACCCAGTACTTC; cdr3_aa: CSAIRDRVGETQYF
d_call: TRBD1; j_call: TRBJ2-7; clone_size: many; v_call: TRBV20-1; cdr3_nt: TGCAGTGCCCGGACAGGGAGCAGCTACGAGCAGTACTTC; cdr3_aa: CSARTGSSYEQYF
d_call: -; j_call: TRBJ2-2; clone_size: many; v_call: TRBV27; cdr3_nt: TGTGCCAGCCTCGGGGTTAAATCCGGGGAGCTGTTTTTT; cdr3_aa: CASLGVKSGELFF
d_call: -; j_call: TRBJ2-5; clone_size: many; v_call: TRBV5-1; cdr3_nt: TGCGCCAGCAGTTTGAATGATCCAGGGACGGAGACCCAGTACTTC; cdr3_aa: CASSLNDPGTETQYF
d_call: TRBD2; j_call: TRBJ2-7; clone_size: many; v_call: TRBV28; cdr3_nt: TGTGCCAGCAGTCGTCGGGCCTCTGCTTTTCGCGGGAGCTCCTACGAGCAGTACTTC; cdr3_aa: CASSRRASAFRGSSYEQYF
d_call: -; j_call: TRBJ2-2; clone_size: many; v_call: TRBV7-8; cdr3_nt: TGTGCCAGCAGCTCCCTCGGGGCCCTGAACACCGGGGAGCTGTTTTTT; cdr3_aa: CASSSLGALNTGELFF
d_call: TRBD2; j_call: TRBJ2-3; clone_size: -; v_call: TRBV23-1; cdr3_nt: TGCGCCAGCAGTCGCCCTGGGGGGGAGAGTAGGTATTTT; cdr3_aa: CASSRPGGESRYF
d_call: -; j_call: TRBJ2-2; clone_size: many; v_call: TRBV19; cdr3_nt: TGTGCCAGTAGTATGACCCCGGGGACCGGGGAGCTGTTTTTT; cdr3_aa: CASSMTPGTGELFF
d_call: -; j_call: TRBJ2-7; clone_size: many; v_call: TRBV20-1; cdr3_nt: TGCAGTGCTAGAGAGCGCTTCTACGAGCAGTACTTC; cdr3_aa: CSARERFYEQYF
d_call: -; j_call: TRBJ1-1; clone_size: -; v_call: TRBV11-2; cdr3_nt: TGTGCCGGCAGCCCGGGGGGAAACACTGAAGCTTTCTTT; cdr3_aa: CAGSPGGNTEAFF
d_call: TRBD2; j_call: TRBJ2-2; clone_size: many; v_call: TRBV12-3/TRBV12-4; cdr3_nt: TGTGCCAGCAGTTTATGGCGGGGGAGCTACACCGGGGAGCTGTTTTTT; cdr3_aa: CASSLWRGSYTGELFF
d_call: -; j_call: TRBJ2-3; clone_size: -; v_call: TRBV7-9; cdr3_nt: TGTGCCAGCGGCTTGGGCCCTGGGGATGCGCAGTATTTT; cdr3_aa: CASGLGPGDAQYF
d_call: -; j_call: TRBJ1-2; clone_size: many; v_call: TRBV29-1; cdr3_nt: TGCAGCGTGGGGGACTCTGGGAGCTATGGCTACACCTTC; cdr3_aa: CSVGDSGSYGYTF
d_call: -; j_call: TRBJ2-5; clone_size: few; v_call: TRBV5-4; cdr3_nt: TGTGCCAGCAGCCAGCCCGGGGCGGAGACCCAGTACTTC; cdr3_aa: CASSQPGAETQYF
d_call: -; j_call: TRBJ1-1; clone_size: many; v_call: TRBV5-1; cdr3_nt: TGCGCCAGCAGCCTCGGACGATTCAACACTGAAGCTTTCTTT; cdr3_aa: CASSLGRFNTEAFF
d_call: -; j_call: TRBJ2-5; clone_size: many; v_call: TRBV5-1; cdr3_nt: TGCGCCAGCAGCTGGGATACAGGGAAAGAGACCCAGTACTTC; cdr3_aa: CASSWDTGKETQYF
d_call: -; j_call: TRBJ2-5; clone_size: many; v_call: TRBV7-2; cdr3_nt: TGTGCCAGCAGCTTATTTCCCCGGGAGACCCAGTACTTC; cdr3_aa: CASSLFPRETQYF
d_call: -; j_call: TRBJ1-5; clone_size: many; v_call: TRBV10-3; cdr3_nt: TGTGCCATCAGTGAGTCGAAGGTCGGCGATCAGCCCCAGCATTTT; cdr3_aa: CAISESKVGDQPQHF
d_call: -; j_call: TRBJ2-1; clone_size: many; v_call: TRBV18; cdr3_nt: TGTGCCAGCCGTTCTCAGGGGAATGAGCAGTTCTTC; cdr3_aa: CASRSQGNEQFF
d_call: -; j_call: TRBJ2-1; clone_size: many; v_call: TRBV12-3/TRBV12-4; cdr3_nt: TGTGCCAGCAGTTATGGGGGGATCTACAATGAGCAGTTCTTC; cdr3_aa: CASSYGGIYNEQFF
d_call: -; j_call: TRBJ2-1; clone_size: many; v_call: TRBV20-1; cdr3_nt: TGCAGTCCATCACCCCGGGTCTACAATGAGCAGTTCTTC; cdr3_aa: CSPSPRVYNEQFF
d_call: -; j_call: TRBJ2-5; clone_size: few; v_call: TRBV6-6; cdr3_nt: TGTGCCAGCAGTTACCTCTTGGAGACCCAGTACTTC; cdr3_aa: CASSYLLETQYF
d_call: -; j_call: TRBJ2-7; clone_size: many; v_call: TRBV10-3; cdr3_nt: TGTGCCATCAGTGAGTCGAACGACGAGCAGTACTTC; cdr3_aa: CAISESNDEQYF
d_call: -; j_call: TRBJ2-3; clone_size: -; v_call: TRBV7-2; cdr3_nt: TGTGCCAGCAGTCCTACTAGGGGGGGGGCAGCAGATACGCAGTATTTT; cdr3_aa: CASSPTRGGAADTQYF
d_call: TRBD2; j_call: TRBJ2-1; clone_size: many; v_call: TRBV20-1; cdr3_nt: TGCAGTGCTCGACGGGGGGTCAGTCCCTACAATGAGCAGTTCTTC; cdr3_aa: CSARRGVSPYNEQFF